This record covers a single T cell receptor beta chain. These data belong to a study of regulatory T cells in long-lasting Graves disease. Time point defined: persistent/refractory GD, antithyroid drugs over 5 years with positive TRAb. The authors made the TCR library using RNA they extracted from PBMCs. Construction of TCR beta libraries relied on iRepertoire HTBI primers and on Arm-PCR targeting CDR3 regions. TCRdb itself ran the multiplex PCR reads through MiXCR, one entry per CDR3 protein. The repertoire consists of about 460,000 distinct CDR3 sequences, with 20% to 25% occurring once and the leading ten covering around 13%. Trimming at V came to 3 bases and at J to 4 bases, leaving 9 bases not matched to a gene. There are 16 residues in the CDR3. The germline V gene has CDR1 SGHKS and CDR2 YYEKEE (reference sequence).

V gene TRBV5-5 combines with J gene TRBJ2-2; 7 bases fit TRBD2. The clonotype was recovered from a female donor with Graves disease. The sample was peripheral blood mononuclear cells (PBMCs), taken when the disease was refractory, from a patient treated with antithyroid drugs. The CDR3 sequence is CASSWELSGVTGELFF. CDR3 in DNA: TGTGCCAGCAGCTGGGAGCTCAGCGGGGTCACCGGGGAGCTGTTTTTT. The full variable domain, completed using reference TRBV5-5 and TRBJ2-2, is DAGVTQSPTHLIKTRGQQVTLRCSPISGHKSVSWYQQVLGQGPQFIFQYYEKEERGRGNFPDRFSARQFPNYSSELNVNALLLGDSALYLCASSWELSGVTGELFFGEGSRLTVL.